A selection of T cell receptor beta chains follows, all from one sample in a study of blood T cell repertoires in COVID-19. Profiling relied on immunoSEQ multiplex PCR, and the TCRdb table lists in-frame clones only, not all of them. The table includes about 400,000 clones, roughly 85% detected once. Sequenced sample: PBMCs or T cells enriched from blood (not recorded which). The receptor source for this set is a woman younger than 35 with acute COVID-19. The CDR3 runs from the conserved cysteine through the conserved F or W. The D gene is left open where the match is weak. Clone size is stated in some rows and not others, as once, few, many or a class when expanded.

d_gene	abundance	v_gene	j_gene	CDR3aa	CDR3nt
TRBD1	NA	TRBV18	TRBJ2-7	CASSPGTGDTYEQYF	TGTGCCAGCTCACCCGGGACAGGGGATACCTACGAGCAGTACTTC
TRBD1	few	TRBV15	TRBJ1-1	CATSRVAGGLEAFF	TGTGCCACCAGCAGAGTCGCAGGGGGCCTTGAAGCTTTCTTT
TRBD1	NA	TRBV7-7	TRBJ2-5	CASSRDRGETQYF	TGTGCTAGCAGCCGTGACAGGGGAGAGACCCAGTACTTC
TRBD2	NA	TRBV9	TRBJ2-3	CASSLTTSAWGTDTQYF	TGTGCCAGCAGCCTCACAACTAGCGCCTGGGGCACAGATACGCAGTATTTT
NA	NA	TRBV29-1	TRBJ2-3	CSVEDSGVVTDTQYF	TGCAGCGTTGAAGATAGCGGAGTAGTCACAGATACGCAGTATTTT
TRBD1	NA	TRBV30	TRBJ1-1	CAPDRDTEAFF	TGTGCCCCGGACAGGGACACTGAAGCTTTCTTT
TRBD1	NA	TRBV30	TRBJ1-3	CAWSLATGGERNTIYF	TGTGCCTGGAGCCTCGCGACAGGGGGAGAAAGAAACACCATATATTTT
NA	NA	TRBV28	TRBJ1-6	CASSLVSPTRRGLNSPLHF	TGTGCCAGCAGTTTAGTATCACCCACCCGGAGGGGACTAAATTCACCCCTCCACTTT
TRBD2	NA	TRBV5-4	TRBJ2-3	CASSLELAGPDTQYF	TGTGCCAGCAGCTTGGAACTAGCGGGACCAGATACGCAGTATTTT
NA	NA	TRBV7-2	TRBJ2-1	CASSLAYNQAYNEQFF	TGTGCCAGCAGCTTAGCGTACAATCAAGCCTACAATGAGCAGTTCTTC
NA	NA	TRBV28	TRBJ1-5	CASSFMQTGPTPQHF	TGTGCCAGCAGTTTCATGCAGACAGGACCGACGCCCCAGCATTTT
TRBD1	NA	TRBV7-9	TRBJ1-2	CASSDRGDYGYTF	TGTGCCAGCTCTGACAGGGGTGACTATGGCTACACCTTC
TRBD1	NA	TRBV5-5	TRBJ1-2	CASSIRGQALGYGYTF	TGTGCCAGCAGCATACGCGGACAGGCGTTAGGGTATGGCTACACCTTC
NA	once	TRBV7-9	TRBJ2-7	CASSLGVHSYEQYF	TGTGCCAGCAGTTTAGGAGTCCACAGCTACGAGCAGTACTTC
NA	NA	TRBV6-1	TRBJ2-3	CASSERGPADTQYF	TGTGCCAGCAGTGAAAGGGGTCCCGCAGATACGCAGTATTTT
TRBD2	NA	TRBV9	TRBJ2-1	CASSAHGTSGYNEQFF	TGTGCCAGCAGCGCTCACGGGACTAGCGGTTACAATGAGCAGTTCTTC
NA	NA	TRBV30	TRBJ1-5	CAWSVPGQTNQPQHF	TGTGCCTGGAGTGTACCGGGACAAACTAATCAGCCCCAGCATTTT
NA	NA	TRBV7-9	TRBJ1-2	CASSLEEHSYGYTF	TGTGCCAGCAGCTTAGAGGAGCACTCCTATGGCTACACCTTC
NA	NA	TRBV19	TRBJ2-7	CASSESGTLIYEQYF	TGTGCCAGTAGCGAATCCGGGACTTTAATCTACGAGCAGTACTTC
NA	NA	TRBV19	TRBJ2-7	CASTQGNSYEQYF	TGTGCCAGTACCCAGGGGAACTCCTACGAGCAGTACTTC
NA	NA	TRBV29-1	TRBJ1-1	CSVEEGLRAEAFF	TGCAGCGTTGAAGAAGGACTAAGGGCTGAAGCTTTCTTT
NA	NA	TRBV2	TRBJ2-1	CATQNRAHNEQFF	TGTGCCACCCAGAACAGGGCCCACAATGAGCAGTTCTTC
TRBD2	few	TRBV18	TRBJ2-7	CASSPSPSGTTYEQYF	TGTGCCAGCTCGCCTTCCCCTAGCGGGACCACCTACGAGCAGTACTTC
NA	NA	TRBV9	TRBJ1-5	CASSDGQLSNQPQHF	TGTGCCAGCAGCGACGGACAGTTGAGCAATCAGCCCCAGCATTTT
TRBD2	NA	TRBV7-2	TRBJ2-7	CASSLSGGSYEQYF	TGTGCCAGCAGCTTAAGCGGCGGGAGCTACGAGCAGTACTTC
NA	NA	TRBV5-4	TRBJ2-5	CATRSGLQETQYF	TGTGCCACCCGTAGCGGATTACAAGAGACCCAGTACTTC
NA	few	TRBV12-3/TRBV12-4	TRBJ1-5	CASSPYQDQPQHF	TGTGCCAGCAGCCCCTACCAGGATCAGCCCCAGCATTTT
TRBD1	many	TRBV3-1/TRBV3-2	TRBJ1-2	CASSQVVRDRDYGYTF	TGTGCCAGCAGCCAAGTAGTTCGGGACAGGGACTATGGCTACACCTTC
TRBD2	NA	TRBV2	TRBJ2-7	CASREKTSGGYYEQYF	TGTGCCAGCCGCGAAAAGACTAGCGGGGGGTACTACGAGCAGTACTTC
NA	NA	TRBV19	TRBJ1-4	CASSPSVLMDEKLFF	TGTGCCAGTAGTCCCTCGGTATTAATGGATGAAAAACTGTTTTTT
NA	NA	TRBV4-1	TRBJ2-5	CASSQDLSGQETQYF	TGCGCCAGCAGCCAAGATCTGTCAGGGCAAGAGACCCAGTACTTC
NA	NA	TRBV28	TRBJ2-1	CASSLTVVSYNEQFF	TGTGCCAGCAGTTTGACAGTCGTATCTTACAATGAGCAGTTCTTC
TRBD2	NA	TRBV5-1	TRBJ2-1	CASSMLADSYNEQFF	TGCGCCAGCAGCATGCTAGCGGACTCCTACAATGAGCAGTTCTTC
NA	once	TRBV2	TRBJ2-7	CASSVVGRYDEQYF	TGTGCCAGCAGTGTAGTGGGCAGGTATGACGAGCAGTACTTC
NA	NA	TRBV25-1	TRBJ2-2	CASSARGMGWATGELFF	TGTGCCAGCAGTGCACGGGGAATGGGCTGGGCAACCGGGGAGCTGTTTTTT
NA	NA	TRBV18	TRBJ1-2	CASSPPEGRRYGYTF	TGTGCCAGCTCACCACCGGAGGGGCGTCGCTATGGCTACACCTTC
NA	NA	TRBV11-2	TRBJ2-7	CASSAWTDYEQYF	TGTGCCAGCAGCGCCTGGACAGACTACGAGCAGTACTTC
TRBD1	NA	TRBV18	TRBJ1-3	CASSRGQGNGNTIYF	TGTGCCAGCTCACGGGGACAGGGAAACGGAAACACCATATATTTT
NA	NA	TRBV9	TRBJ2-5	CASSMRQGRWETQYF	TGTGCCAGCAGCATGAGACAAGGGAGATGGGAGACCCAGTACTTC
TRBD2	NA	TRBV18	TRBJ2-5	CASSPMGLAGQETQYF	TGTGCCAGCTCACCTATGGGACTAGCGGGCCAAGAGACCCAGTACTTC
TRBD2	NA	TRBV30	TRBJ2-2	CAWKEEAGRGYPGELFF	TGTGCCTGGAAGGAGGAAGCGGGGAGAGGGTACCCCGGGGAGCTGTTTTTT
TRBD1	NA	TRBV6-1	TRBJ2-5	CASKTGAQETQYF	TGTGCCAGCAAAACAGGGGCCCAAGAGACCCAGTACTTC
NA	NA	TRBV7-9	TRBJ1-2	CASSPPRGEDGYTF	TGTGCCAGCAGCCCCCCCAGGGGTGAGGATGGCTACACCTTC
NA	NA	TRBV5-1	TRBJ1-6	CASSRTFGLDSPLHF	TGCGCCAGCAGCCGTACCTTCGGTTTGGATTCACCCCTCCACTTT
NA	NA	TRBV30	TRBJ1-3	CAFDRQSGNTIYF	TGTGCCTTCGACAGGCAAAGTGGAAACACCATATATTTT
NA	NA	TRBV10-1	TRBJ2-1	CASRPDSVHEQFF	TGCGCCAGCAGACCGGACTCTGTACATGAGCAGTTCTTC